Detailed here is one TCR beta chain. Its cognate antigen is unknown. This sample is drawn from a study of cytomegalovirus exposure and HLA in healthy donors. Germline assignment: CDR1 MGHDK and CDR2 SYGVNS. This CDR3 has 18 residues. The ends were cut back, 2 bases at V and 2 bases at J, with 19 bases in the middle. Overall study findings and caveats: The study found most TCR sequences rare, yet found some public TCRs in many donors. Earlier analysis yielded a pattern in which most TCR beta V segments were productive about 90% or about 30% of the time. Later work showed greater clonal expansion in HLA-associated TCR beta chains than in equally common others.

PCR used 60 Vbeta primers and 13 Jbeta primers. Using immunoSEQ multiplex PCR, the repertoire was profiled, and TCRdb retains in-frame clones only, with some absent. This sample has just over 200,000 clones, with just under 70% found just once. Regarding donors, all were healthy bone marrow donors. The specimen was PBMCs. This TCR derives from a man aged 40-50 years in good health and CMV-seropositive. The rearrangement links TRBV25-1 to TRBJ2-1; tentatively, D is TRBD2 (7 bases). The CDR3 DNA is TGTGCCAGCAGTGAAGGGTCGCGGGGGCCTGGTCCCTACAATGAGCAGTTCTTC. It yields the protein CASSEGSRGPGPYNEQFF.